The following is a TCR beta chain sequence with its context. The antigen is unknown. With 6 bases clipped from V and 6 bases from J, the junction kept 12 bases outside the gene matches. The CDR3 totals 15 residues. Germline CDR1 reads MNHNS; CDR2 reads SASEGT. The data belong to a study of cytomegalovirus exposure and HLA in healthy donors. Both 60 Vbeta primers and 13 Jbeta primers went into the PCR. In the authors' workflow: Among the unique TCR beta chains that a later analysis counted, about 79 million in all, 10 million to 13 million were shared. Produced via immunoSEQ multiplex PCR; TCRdb's table is partial and in-frame only. V, J and clone size were drawn from that table, and D and trimming were deduced from the DNA. The sample has approximately 250,000 clones, about three quarters seen once. General study findings and limits: Many donors carried some public TCRs, although rarity characterized most TCR sequences. Upon later analysis, TCR association rates were observed to vary by HLA locus, being highest for DRB1 and lowest for HLA-C. Analyzed later, most CMV-associated TCR beta chains appeared HLA-restricted.

This receptor was obtained from a boy younger than 18 in good health and CMV-seronegative. The V call is TRBV6-1, the J call TRBJ1-1, with 8 bases aligning to TRBD1. The sample consisted of PBMCs. As DNA, the CDR3 is TGTGCCAGCAGAGCCCGGACAGGGACAGTTGCTGAAGCTTTCTTT. Protein product: CASRARTGTVAEAFF.